The clone carrying this T cell receptor beta chain was detected ten times or more. V was cut by 0 bases and J by 9 bases, with 31 bases left in between. Germline V lookup: CDR1 SGHRS, CDR2 YFSETQ. The CDR3 has 20 residues. Unique molecular identifiers were included in an RNA-based 3' RACE TCR library. TCRdb called the 3' RACE reads again in MiXCR, with one record for every CDR3 protein. The data hold around 40,000 distinct CDR3 sequences, with approximately 6.1% observed a single time. This sample was taken from a study of HIV-infected children after antiretroviral therapy interruption. Background on the study: Recorded EBV and CMV exposure existed for most children.

Treatment: PENTA 11 planned treatment interruption arm or continuous ART arm. Participants had taken at least three-drug ART for at least 24 weeks. Sorting from thawed PBMCs isolated naive CD4+ CD45RA+ CD45RO- T cells. This specimen was CD45RA+ CD4+ T cells from PBMCs, pooled from several time points, taken from a donor given antiretroviral therapy, either interrupted or continuous. The subset is: naive CD4+ CD45RA+ CD45RO- T cells. The rearrangement uses TRBV5-1 and TRBJ2-1; a possible D gene is TRBD1 (6 bases). The clonotype comes from a pool of human donors with HIV. CDR3 sequence (DNA): TGCGCCAGCAGCTTGGCCCCGACTACAGGGACCCTCTCATTTTGGGGTGAGCAGTTCTTC. It is translated as CASSLAPTTGTLSFWGEQFF.